This T cell receptor (beta chain) was captured by sequencing in a study of graft-versus-host responses after intestinal transplantation. At the level of the study: Isolated intestinal, liver-intestinal, or multivisceral transplants had been given to the recipients. After anti-thymocyte globulin induction, recipients took tacrolimus and steroids for 3 to 4 years.

Germline trimming cut 7 bases from V and 5 bases from J; bases unmatched to any gene: 8. Germline V gene lookup returns CDR1 SNHLY and CDR2 FYNNEI. CDR3 length: 14 amino acids. Points from the study as a whole: Maximum circulating GvH clone levels tracked with early post-transplant HvG decreases.

The table came from immunoSEQ multiplex PCR; TCRdb's copy has only in-frame clones and leaves some out. Of nearly 110,000 clones detected, roughly 87% appear once; the ten largest clones hold over 0.55%. This clone was recorded only once. The antigen remains unidentified. The sequence was obtained from a human donor who was the organ donor for an intestinal transplant. The sequencing here drew on unstimulated CD4+ T cells sorted from spleen or lymph node cells, taken before transplant. The chain is built from TRBV2 and TRBJ2-5; 9 nucleotides match TRBD2. CDR3 amino acids: CASTLLAGVETQYF. The CDR3 DNA reads TGTGCCAGCACCCTCTTAGCGGGGGTTGAGACCCAGTACTTC. Variable domain in full (rest from reference TRBV2 and TRBJ2-5): EPEVTQTPSHQVTQMGQEVILRCVPISNHLYFYWYRQILGQKVEFLVSFYNNEISEKSEIFDDQFSVERPDGSNFTLKIRSTKLEDSAMYFCASTLLAGVETQYFGPGTRLLVL.